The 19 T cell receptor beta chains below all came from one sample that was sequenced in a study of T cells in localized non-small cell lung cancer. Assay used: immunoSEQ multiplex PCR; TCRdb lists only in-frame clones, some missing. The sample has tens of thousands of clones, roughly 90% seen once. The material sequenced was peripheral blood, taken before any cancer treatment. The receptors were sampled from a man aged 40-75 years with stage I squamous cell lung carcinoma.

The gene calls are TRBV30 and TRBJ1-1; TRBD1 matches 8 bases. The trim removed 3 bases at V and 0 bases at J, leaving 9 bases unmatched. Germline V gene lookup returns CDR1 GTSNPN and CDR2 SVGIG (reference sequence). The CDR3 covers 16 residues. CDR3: CAWSRDRLPLNTEAFF. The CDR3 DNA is TGTGCCTGGAGCCGGGACAGGCTTCCCCTGAACACTGAAGCTTTCTTT.

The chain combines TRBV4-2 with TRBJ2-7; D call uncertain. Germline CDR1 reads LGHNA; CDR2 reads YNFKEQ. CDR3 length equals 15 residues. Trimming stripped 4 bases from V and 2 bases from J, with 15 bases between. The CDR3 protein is CASSLFWPGPYEQYF. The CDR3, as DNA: TGTGCCAGCAGCCTCTTCTGGCCGGGTCCCTACGAGCAGTACTTC.

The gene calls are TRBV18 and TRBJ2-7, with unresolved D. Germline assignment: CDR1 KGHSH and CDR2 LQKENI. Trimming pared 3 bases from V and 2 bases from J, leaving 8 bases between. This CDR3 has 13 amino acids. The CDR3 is CASSPDGAYEQYF. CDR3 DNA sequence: TGTGCCAGCTCACCGGACGGAGCCTACGAGCAGTACTTC.

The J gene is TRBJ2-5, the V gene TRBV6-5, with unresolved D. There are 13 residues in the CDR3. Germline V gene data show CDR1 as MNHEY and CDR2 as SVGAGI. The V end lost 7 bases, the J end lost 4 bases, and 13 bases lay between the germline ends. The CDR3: CASTPMGRETQYF. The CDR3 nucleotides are TGTGCCAGCACCCCCATGGGCAGAGAGACCCAGTACTTC.

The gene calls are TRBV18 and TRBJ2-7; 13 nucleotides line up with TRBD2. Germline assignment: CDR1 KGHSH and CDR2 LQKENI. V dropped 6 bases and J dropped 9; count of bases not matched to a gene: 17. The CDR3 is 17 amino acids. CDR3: CASSSGLAGSGGHRQYF. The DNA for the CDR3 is TGTGCCAGCTCCTCGGGACTAGCGGGGAGCGGAGGACATCGGCAGTACTTC.

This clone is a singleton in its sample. Here the CDR3 reads CASSLNYGQINEKLFF. The CDR3 DNA is TGTGCCAGCAGCTTAAATTATGGACAGATTAATGAAAAACTGTTTTTT. The chain links TRBV7-2 to TRBJ1-4, with D tentatively TRBD1 (6 bases). The CDR3 is 16 residues long. V was clipped by 2 bases and J by 4 bases, with 14 bases between them. In germline, CDR1 is SGHTA, CDR2 FQGNSA.

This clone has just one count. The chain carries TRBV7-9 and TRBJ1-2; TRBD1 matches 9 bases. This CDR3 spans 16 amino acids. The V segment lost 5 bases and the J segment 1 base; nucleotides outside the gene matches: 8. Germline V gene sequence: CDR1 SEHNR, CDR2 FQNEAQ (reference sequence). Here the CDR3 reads CASSPTGQGLNYGYTF. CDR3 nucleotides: TGTGCCAGCAGCCCCACCGGACAGGGGCTTAACTATGGCTACACCTTC.

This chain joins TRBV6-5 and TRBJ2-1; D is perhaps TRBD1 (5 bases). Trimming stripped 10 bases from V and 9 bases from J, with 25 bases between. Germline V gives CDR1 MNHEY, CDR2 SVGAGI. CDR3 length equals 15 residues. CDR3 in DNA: TGTGCCACCACCGTCGGCAGGGCCGGTTCTACTGAGCAGTTCTTC. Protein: CATTVGRAGSTEQFF.

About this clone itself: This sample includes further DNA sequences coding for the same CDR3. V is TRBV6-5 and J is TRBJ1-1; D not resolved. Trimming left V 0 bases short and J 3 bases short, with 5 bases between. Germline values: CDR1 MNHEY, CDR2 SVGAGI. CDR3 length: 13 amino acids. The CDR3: CASSYSGYTEAFF. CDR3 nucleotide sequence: TGTGCCAGCAGTTACTCGGGGTACACTGAAGCTTTCTTT.

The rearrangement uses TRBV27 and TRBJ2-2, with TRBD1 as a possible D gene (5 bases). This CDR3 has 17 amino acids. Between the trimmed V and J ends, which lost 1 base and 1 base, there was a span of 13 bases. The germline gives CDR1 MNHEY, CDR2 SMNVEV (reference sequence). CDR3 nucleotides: TGTGCCAGCAGTTTATGGGGCTCGTCCATGAACACCGGGGAGCTGTTTTTT. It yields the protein CASSLWGSSMNTGELFF.

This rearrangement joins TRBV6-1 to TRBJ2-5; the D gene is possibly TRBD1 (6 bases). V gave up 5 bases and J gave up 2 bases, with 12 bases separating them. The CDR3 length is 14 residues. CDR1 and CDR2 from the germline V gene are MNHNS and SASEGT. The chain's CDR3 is CASSFRTDQETQYF. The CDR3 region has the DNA TGTGCCAGCAGTTTCCGGACAGATCAAGAGACCCAGTACTTC.

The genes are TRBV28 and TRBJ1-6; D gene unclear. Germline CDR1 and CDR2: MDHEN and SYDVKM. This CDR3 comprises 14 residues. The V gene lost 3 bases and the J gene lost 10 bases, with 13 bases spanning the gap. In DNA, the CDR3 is TGTGCCAGCAGTTTTAGGGCGGGGAGATCACCCCTCCACTTT. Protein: CASSFRAGRSPLHF.

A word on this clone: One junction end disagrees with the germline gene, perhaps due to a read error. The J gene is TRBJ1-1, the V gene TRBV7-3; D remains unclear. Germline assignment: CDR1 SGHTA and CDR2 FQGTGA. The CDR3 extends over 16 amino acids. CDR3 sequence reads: CASSLGHSYKNAEAFF. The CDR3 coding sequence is TGTGCCAGCAGCCTGGGCCATTCTTACAAGAACGCTGAAGCTTTCTTT.

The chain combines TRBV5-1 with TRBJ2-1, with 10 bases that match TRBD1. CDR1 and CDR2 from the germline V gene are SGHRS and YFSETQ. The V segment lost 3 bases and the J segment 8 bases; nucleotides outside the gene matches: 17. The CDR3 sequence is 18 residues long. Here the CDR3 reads CASSSRNRQGARDDEQFF. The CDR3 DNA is TGCGCCAGCAGCTCCAGAAATCGACAGGGGGCGCGTGATGATGAGCAGTTCTTC.

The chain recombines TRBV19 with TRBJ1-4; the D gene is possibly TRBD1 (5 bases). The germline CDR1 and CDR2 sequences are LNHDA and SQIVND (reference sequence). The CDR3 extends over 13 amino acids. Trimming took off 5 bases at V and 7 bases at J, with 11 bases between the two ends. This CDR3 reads CASSYRRTEKLFF. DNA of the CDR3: TGTGCCAGTAGTTACAGGAGGACTGAAAAACTGTTTTTT.

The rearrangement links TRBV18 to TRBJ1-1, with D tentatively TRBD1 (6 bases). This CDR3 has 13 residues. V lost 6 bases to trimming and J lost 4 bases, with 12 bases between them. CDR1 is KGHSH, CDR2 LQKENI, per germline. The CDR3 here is CASSPGVSTEAFF. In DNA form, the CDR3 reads TGTGCCAGCTCTCCAGGGGTTTCCACTGAAGCTTTCTTT.

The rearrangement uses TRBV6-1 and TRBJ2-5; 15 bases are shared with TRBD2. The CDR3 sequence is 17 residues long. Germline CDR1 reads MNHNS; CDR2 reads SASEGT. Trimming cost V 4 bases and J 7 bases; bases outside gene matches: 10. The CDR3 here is CASSVGLAGGLEGTQYF. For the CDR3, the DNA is TGTGCCAGCAGTGTGGGACTAGCGGGGGGTCTAGAGGGGACCCAGTACTTC.

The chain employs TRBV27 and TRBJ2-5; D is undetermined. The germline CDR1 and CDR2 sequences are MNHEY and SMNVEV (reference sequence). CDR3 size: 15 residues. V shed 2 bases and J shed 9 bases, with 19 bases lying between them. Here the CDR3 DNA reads TGTGCCAGCAGTTTAACTGGCACCGCCATGGTGCCCCAGTACTTC. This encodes CASSLTGTAMVPQYF.

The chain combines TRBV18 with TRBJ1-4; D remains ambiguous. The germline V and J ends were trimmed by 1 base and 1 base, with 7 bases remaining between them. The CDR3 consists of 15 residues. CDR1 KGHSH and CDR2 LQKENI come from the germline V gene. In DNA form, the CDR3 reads TGTGCCAGCTCACCACTCGGTAGAACTAATGAAAAACTGTTTTTT. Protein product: CASSPLGRTNEKLFF. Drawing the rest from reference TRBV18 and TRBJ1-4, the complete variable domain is NAGVMQNPRHLVRRRGQEARLRCSPMKGHSHVYWYRQLPEEGLKFMVYLQKENIIDESGMPKERFSAEFPKEGPSILRIQQVVRGDSAAYFCASSPLGRTNEKLFFGSGTQLSVL.